These 3 T cell receptor beta chains were sequenced from one sample in a study of OX40 agonist ivuxolimab in advanced cancers. The repertoire was sequenced with immunoSEQ multiplex PCR; TCRdb's copy has only in-frame clones and lacks some. The sample lists roughly 25,000 clones; roughly 70% were seen once. Sequencing used CD4+ or CD8+ T cells sorted from blood, obtained in a trial of the OX40 agonist ivuxolimab. These TCRs come from an adult with an advanced solid tumor such as melanoma, head and neck, liver or kidney cancer.

The V call is TRBV7-3, the J call TRBJ2-3; the D gene is possibly TRBD2 (6 bases). Germline lookup yields CDR1 SGHTA and CDR2 FQGTGA. V was pared by 5 bases and J by 0 bases, with 15 bases between. The CDR3 is made up of 16 amino acids. Written as DNA, the CDR3 is TGTGCCAGCAGCCGGTCGGGCGGGGACAGCACAGATACGCAGTATTTT. Amino acid sequence: CASSRSGGDSTDTQYF.

The chain carries TRBV29-1 and TRBJ1-2, with D possibly TRBD1 on 6 matching bases. The ends were cut back, 3 bases at V and 4 bases at J, with 12 bases in the middle. CDR1 is SQVTM and CDR2 is ANQGSEA in the germline V gene. This CDR3 is built from 13 residues. This CDR3 is CSVEDRTSYGYTF. The CDR3 DNA reads as TGCAGCGTTGAGGACAGAACTTCCTATGGCTACACCTTC.

The chain joins TRBV4-1 to TRBJ2-2; no reliable D call. CDR1 and CDR2 (germline): MGHRA, YSYEKL. The V end lost 5 bases, the J end lost 3 bases, and 16 bases lay between the germline ends. The CDR3 is 16 residues long. The CDR3 nucleotides read TGCGCCAGCAGCGCGAAAACCCGATCCCACACCGGGGAGCTGTTTTTT. Amino acids: CASSAKTRSHTGELFF.